The clone carrying this T cell receptor (beta chain) came up once. CDR1 is LGHDT and CDR2 is YNNKEL in the germline V gene (reference sequence). The CDR3 contains 14 residues. V lost 2 bases, J lost 6 bases, and 5 bases stayed unmatched. The data derive from a study of blood T cell repertoires in COVID-19. The repertoire was sequenced with immunoSEQ multiplex PCR; TCRdb's copy has only in-frame clones and lacks some. The table lists 500,000 to 600,000 clones, roughly nine tenths of them singletons. The sequencing sample was made of peripheral blood. The receptor comes from a woman aged 45-60 years with COVID-19, enrolled during active disease. The rearrangement uses TRBV3-1 (or the pseudogene TRBV3-2) and TRBJ2-7; TRBD1 matches 9 bases. In DNA form, the CDR3 reads TGTGCCAGCAGCCAAAGGGGACAGGGAGTCGAGCAGTACTTC. This codes for CASSQRGQGVEQYF.